The clone carrying this T cell receptor beta chain was seen only a few times. The antigen remains undetermined. From the 5' RACE reads, TCRdb called clonotypes with MiXCR, one entry per CDR3 protein. The data hold over 300,000 distinct CDR3 sequences, with 20% to 25% observed a single time. CDR3 length: 15 residues. This specimen comes from a study of T-cell memory formation after mild COVID-19. Study at large: Most TCR clusters belonged to a single donor.

Overall study results and limits: Contracting CD4+ clones sat mainly in CM and EM; CD8+ in EMRA. Prior to infection, memory already included some responding clones, suggesting cross-reactive memory joined.

The sequence derives from a man aged 18 to 35 who had mild COVID-19 (a few samples of this study predate the infection). Cell type and time point are not known. V gene TRBV21-1 combines with J gene TRBJ2-1; TRBD2 is taken as the D call from the table, unchecked against the DNA. TRBV21-1 is given as a pseudogene. Sample: PBMCs or a T cell subset sorted from them (not recorded which). The CDR3 nucleotides are TGTGCCAGCAGCAAAAAGGGCGGGGGGGCCCTAGAGCAGTTCTTC. This codes for CASSKKGGGALEQFF.